This T cell receptor (beta chain) was sequenced for a study of T cell responses to AZD1222 COVID-19 vaccine. Study-level findings and limits: No repertoire was sampled before or during the peak T cell response, only after it. It should be noted that donors were predominantly white British and more often female, and clonal diversity was possibly underestimated.

The table came from immunoSEQ multiplex PCR; TCRdb's copy has only in-frame clones and leaves some out. The table lists 160,000 or so clones, approximately 94% of them singletons, with about 2.8% in the top ten. With respect to this clone: Its specificity is unknown.

Trimming cost V 5 bases and J 11 bases; bases outside gene matches: 15. The CDR3 is made up of 15 amino acids. Looked up from germline, CDR1 is LNHDA and CDR2 is SQIVND (reference sequence). This TCR derives from an adult in good health. The sequencing used peripheral blood, collected on day 0 of AZD1222 vaccination. The chain uses TRBV19 and TRBJ1-5; 7 bases match TRBD1. The CDR3 DNA follows: TGTGCCAGTAGTGCGAATTCCGAACAGGGGATGGCCCAGCATTTT. It yields the protein CASSANSEQGMAQHF. The full variable domain, completed using reference TRBV19 and TRBJ1-5, is DGGITQSPKYLFRKEGQNVTLSCEQNLNHDAMYWYRQDPGQGLRLIYYSQIVNDFQKGDIAEGYSVSREKKESFPLTVTSAQKNPTAFYLCASSANSEQGMAQHFGDGTRLSIL.